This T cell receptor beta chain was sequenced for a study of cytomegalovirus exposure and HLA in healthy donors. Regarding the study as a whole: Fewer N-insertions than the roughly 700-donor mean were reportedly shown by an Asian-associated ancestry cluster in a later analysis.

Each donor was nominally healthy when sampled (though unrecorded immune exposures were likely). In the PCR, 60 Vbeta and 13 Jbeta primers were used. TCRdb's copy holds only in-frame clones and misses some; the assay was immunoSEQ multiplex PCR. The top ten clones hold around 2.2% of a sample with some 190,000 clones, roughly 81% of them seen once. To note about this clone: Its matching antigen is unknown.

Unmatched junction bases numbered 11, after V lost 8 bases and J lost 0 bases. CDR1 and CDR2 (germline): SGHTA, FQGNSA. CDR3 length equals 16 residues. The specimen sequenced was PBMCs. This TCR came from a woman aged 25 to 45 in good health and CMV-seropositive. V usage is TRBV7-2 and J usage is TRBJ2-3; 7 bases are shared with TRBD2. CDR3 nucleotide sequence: TGTGCCAGCGGCTGGGCGGGGACTACTAGCACAGATACGCAGTATTTT. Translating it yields CASGWAGTTSTDTQYF.